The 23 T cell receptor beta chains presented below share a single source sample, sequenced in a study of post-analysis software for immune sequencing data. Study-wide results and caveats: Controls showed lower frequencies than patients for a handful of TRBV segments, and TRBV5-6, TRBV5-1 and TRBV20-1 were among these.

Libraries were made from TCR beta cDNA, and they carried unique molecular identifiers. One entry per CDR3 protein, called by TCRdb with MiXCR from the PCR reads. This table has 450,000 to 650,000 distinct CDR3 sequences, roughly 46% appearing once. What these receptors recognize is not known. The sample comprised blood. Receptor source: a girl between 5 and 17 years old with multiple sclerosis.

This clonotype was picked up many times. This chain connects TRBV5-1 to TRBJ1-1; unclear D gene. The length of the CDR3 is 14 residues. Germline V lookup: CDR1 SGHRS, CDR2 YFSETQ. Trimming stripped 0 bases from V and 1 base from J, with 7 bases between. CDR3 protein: CASSLGTANTEAFF. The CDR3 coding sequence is TGCGCCAGCAGCTTGGGGACGGCGAACACTGAAGCTTTCTTT.

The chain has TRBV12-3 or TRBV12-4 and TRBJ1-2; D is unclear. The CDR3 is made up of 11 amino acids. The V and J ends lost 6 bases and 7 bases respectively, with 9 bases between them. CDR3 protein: CASSSGSGYTF. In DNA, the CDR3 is TGTGCCAGCAGCTCGGGGAGTGGCTACACCTTC.

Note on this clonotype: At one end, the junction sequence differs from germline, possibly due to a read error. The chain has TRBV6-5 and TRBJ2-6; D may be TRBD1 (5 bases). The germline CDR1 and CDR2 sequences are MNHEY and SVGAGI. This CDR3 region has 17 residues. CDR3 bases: TGTGCCAGCAGTTACAGCCCCGTCCCTACTGGGGCCAACGTCCGGACTTTC. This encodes CASSYSPVPTGANVRTF.

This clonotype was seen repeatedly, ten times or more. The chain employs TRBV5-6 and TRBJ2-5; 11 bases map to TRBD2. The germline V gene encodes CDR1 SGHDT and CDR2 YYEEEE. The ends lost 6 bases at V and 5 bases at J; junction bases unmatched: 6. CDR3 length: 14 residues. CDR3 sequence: CASNYRTSGETQYF. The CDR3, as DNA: TGTGCCAGCAACTATAGGACTAGCGGGGAGACCCAGTACTTC.

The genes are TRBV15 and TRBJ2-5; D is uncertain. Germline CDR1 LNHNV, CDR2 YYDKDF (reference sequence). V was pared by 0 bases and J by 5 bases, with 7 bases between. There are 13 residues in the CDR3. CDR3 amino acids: CATSRESRETQYF. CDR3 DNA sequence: TGTGCCACCAGCAGAGAATCTCGCGAGACCCAGTACTTC.

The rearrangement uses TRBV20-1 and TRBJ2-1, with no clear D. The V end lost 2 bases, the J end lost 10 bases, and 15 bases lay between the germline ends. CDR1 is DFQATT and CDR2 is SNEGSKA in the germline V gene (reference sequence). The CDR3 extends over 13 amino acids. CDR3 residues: CSARNHPLVEQFF. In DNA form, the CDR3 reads TGCAGTGCTAGAAATCACCCTCTTGTAGAGCAGTTCTTC.

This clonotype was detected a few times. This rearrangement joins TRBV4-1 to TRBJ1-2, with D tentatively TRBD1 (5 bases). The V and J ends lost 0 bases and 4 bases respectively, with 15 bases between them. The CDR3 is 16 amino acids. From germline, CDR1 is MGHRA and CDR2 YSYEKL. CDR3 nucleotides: TGCGCCAGCAGCCAAGATGGGGCGTCAATGGGCTATGGCTACACCTTC. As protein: CASSQDGASMGYGYTF.

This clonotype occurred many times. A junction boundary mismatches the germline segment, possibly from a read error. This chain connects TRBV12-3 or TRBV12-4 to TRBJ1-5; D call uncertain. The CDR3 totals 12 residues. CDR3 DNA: TGCGCCAGCAGCGACAGCAATCAGCCCCAGCATTTT. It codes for CASSDSNQPQHF.

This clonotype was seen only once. CDR3 protein: CASSEPALGDTQYF. The CDR3 nucleotides read TGTGCCAGCAGTGAACCCGCCTTGGGAGATACGCAGTATTTT. V is TRBV6-4 and J is TRBJ2-3; D remains unclear. The germline V gene encodes CDR1 MRHNA and CDR2 SNTAGT. V lost 3 bases and J lost 5, with 12 bases in between. This CDR3 is built from 14 residues.

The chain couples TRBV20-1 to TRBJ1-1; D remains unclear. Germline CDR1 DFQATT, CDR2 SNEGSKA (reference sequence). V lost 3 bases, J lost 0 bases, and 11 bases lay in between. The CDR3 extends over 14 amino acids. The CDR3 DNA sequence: TGCAGTGCTAGTCAGCCGAGGATGAACACTGAAGCTTTCTTT. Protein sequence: CSASQPRMNTEAFF.

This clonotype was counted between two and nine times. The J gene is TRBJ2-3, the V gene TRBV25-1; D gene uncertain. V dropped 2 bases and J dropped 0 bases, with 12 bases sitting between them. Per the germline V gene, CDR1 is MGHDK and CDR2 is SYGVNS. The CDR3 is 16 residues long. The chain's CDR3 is CASSEPPGGSTDTQYF. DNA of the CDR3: TGTGCCAGCAGTGAACCACCCGGCGGCAGCACAGATACGCAGTATTTT.

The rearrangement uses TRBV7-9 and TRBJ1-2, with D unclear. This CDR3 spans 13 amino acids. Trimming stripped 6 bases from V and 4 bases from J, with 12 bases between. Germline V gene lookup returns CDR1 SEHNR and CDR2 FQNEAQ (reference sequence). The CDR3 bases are TGTGCCAGCAGTTCCACTAAGTTCTATGGCTACACCTTC. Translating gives CASSSTKFYGYTF. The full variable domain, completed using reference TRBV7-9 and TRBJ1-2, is DTGVSQNPRHKITKRGQNVTFRCDPISEHNRLYWYRQTLGQGPEFLTYFQNEAQLEKSRLLSDRFSAERPKGSFSTLEIQRTEQGDSAMYLCASSSTKFYGYTFGSGTRLTVV.

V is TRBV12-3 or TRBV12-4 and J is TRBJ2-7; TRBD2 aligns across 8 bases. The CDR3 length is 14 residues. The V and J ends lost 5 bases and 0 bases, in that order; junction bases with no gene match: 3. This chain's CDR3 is CASSATSASYEQYF. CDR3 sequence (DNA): TGTGCCAGCAGTGCGACTAGCGCCTCCTACGAGCAGTACTTC.

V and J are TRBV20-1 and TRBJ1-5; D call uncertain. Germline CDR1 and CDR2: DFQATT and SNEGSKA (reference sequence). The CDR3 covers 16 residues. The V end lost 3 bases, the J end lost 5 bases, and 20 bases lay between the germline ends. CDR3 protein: CSASGFHRGVDQPQHF. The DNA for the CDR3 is TGCAGTGCTAGTGGCTTTCATCGGGGTGTTGATCAGCCCCAGCATTTT.

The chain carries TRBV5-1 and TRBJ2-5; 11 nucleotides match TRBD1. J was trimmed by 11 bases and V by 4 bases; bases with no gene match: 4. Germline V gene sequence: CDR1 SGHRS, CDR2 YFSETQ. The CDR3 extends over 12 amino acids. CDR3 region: CASSEGQGEQYF. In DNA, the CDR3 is TGCGCCAGCAGCGAGGGACAGGGGGAGCAGTACTTC.

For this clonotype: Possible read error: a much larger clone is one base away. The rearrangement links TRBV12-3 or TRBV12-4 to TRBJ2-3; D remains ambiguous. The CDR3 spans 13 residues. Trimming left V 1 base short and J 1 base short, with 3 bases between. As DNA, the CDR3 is TGTGCCAGCAGTTTAGAGTGCACAGATACGCAGTATTTT. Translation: CASSLECTDTQYF.

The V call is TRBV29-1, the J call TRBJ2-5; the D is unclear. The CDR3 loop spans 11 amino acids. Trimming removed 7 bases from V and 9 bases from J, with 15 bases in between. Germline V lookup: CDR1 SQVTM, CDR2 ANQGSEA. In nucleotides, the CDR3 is TGCAGCGCCATGACCTCTCAGCCCCAGTACTTC. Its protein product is CSAMTSQPQYF. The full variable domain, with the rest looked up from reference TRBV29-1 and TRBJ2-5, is SAVISQKPSRDICQRGTSLTIQCQVDSQVTMMFWYRQQPGQSLTLIATANQGSEATYESGFVIDKFPISRPNLTFSTLTVSNMSPEDSSIYLCSAMTSQPQYFGPGTRLLVL.

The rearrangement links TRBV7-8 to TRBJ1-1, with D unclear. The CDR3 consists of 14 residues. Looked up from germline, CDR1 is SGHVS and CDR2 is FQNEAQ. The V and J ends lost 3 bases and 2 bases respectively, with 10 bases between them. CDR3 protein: CASSFKNTNTEAFF. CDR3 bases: TGTGCCAGCAGCTTTAAAAACACCAACACTGAAGCTTTCTTT.

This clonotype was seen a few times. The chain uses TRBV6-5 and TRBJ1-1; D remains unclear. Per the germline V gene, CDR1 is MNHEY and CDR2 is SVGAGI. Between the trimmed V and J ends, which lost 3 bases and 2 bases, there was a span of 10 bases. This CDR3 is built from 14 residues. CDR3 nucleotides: TGTGCCAGCAGTTATGGTGGAGTTAACACTGAAGCTTTCTTT. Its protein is CASSYGGVNTEAFF.

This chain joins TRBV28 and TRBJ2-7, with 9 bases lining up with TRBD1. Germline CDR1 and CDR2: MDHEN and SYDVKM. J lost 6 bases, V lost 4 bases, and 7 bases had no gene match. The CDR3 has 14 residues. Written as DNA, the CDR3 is TGTGCCAGCAGTTACGGGACAGGGATTCGCGAGCAGTACTTC. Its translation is CASSYGTGIREQYF.

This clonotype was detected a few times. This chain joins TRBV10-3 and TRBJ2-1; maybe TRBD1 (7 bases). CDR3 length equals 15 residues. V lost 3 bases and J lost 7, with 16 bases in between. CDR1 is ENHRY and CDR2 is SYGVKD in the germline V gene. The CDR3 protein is CAISELQGGWNEQFF. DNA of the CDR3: TGTGCCATCAGTGAATTGCAGGGGGGCTGGAATGAGCAGTTCTTC.

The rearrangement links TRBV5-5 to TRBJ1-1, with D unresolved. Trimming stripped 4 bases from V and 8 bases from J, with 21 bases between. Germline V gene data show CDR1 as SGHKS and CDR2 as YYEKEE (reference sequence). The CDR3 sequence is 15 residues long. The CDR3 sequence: CASSATSTMTNEAFF. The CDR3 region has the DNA TGTGCCAGCAGCGCAACCTCTACCATGACCAACGAAGCTTTCTTT.

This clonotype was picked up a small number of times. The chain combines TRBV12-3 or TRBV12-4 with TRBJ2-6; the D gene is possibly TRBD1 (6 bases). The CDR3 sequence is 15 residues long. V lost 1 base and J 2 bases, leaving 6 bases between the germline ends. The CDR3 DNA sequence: TGTGCCAGCAGTTTAGACAGGGCTGGGGCCAACGTCCTGACTTTC. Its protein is CASSLDRAGANVLTF.